The sequence of this T cell receptor (beta chain) was determined in a study of Ad26.COV2.S vaccination and SARS-CoV-2 variants. Overall study: Recipients of Ad26.COV2.S got it intramuscularly, once or twice 56 days apart. Study-level results: Measurement of non-spike TCR breadth gave similar results in vaccine and placebo recipients.

Repertoires were generated with immunoSEQ multiplex PCR, while TCRdb's copy carries only in-frame clones and drops some. This repertoire shows 350,000 to 500,000 clones, about 88% found once; its top ten account for just over 2.5%. Turning to this clone: The target antigen is unknown.

CDR3 size: 15 residues. The J segment lost 3 bases and the V segment lost 0 bases, leaving 0 bases of the junction unmatched. Looked up from germline, CDR1 is MNHEY and CDR2 is SVGAGI. The treatment here: 15 to 20 received Ad26.COV2.S at low or high dose, single or two shots; about 5 received placebo; per-sample allocation not given. Collection of samples fell on day 63 after the first vaccine or placebo injection. V is TRBV6-5 and J is TRBJ2-2, with 8 bases matching TRBD2. This specimen was peripheral blood, taken in a trial of Ad26.COV2.S vaccine versus placebo. The TCR comes from a person aged 18 to 65 who received the Ad26.COV2.S COVID-19 vaccine or a placebo. Here the CDR3 DNA reads TGTGCCAGCAGTTACTCGCGGGGGGACACCGGGGAGCTGTTTTTT. Its protein product is CASSYSRGDTGELFF.